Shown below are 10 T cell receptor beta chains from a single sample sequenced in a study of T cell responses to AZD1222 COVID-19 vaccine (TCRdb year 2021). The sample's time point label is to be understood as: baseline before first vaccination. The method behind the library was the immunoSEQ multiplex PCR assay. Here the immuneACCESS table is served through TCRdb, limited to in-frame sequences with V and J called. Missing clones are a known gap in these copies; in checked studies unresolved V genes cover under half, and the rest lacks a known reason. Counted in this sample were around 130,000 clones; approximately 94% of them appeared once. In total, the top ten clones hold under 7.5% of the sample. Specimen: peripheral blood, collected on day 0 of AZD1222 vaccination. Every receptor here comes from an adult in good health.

Here the CDR3 DNA reads TGTGCCAGCCATCCCCACACTAATTCACCCCTCCACTTT. Amino acids: CASHPHTNSPLHF. The chain employs TRBV6-1 and TRBJ1-6; D is uncertain. The CDR3 is 13 residues long. Germline V lookup: CDR1 MNHNS, CDR2 SASEGT. V shed 8 bases and J shed 6 bases, with 11 bases lying between them.

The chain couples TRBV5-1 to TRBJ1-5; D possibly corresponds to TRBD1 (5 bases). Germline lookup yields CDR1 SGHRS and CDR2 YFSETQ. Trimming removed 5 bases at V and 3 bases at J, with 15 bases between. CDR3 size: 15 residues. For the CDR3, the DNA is TGCGCCAGCAGGTTGTCGGGGGAAATCAATCAGCCCCAGCATTTT. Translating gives CASRLSGEINQPQHF. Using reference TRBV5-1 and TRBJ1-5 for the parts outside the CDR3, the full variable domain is KAGVTQTPRYLIKTRGQQVTLSCSPISGHRSVSWYQQTPGQGLQFLFEYFSETQRNKGNFPGRFSGRQFSNSRSEMNVSTLELGDSALYLCASRLSGEINQPQHFGDGTRLSIL.

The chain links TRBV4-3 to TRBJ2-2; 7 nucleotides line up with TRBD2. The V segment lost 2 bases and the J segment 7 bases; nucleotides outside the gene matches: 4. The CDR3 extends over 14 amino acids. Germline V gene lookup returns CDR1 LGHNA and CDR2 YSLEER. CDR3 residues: CASSQSREGGELFF. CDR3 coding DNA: TGCGCCAGCAGCCAAAGCAGGGAGGGCGGGGAGCTGTTTTTT.

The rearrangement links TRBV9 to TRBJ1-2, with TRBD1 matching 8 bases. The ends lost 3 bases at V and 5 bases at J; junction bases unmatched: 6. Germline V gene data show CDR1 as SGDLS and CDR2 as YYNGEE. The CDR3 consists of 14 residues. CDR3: CASSAPDRGYGYTF. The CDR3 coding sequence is TGTGCCAGCAGCGCCCCCGACAGGGGTTATGGCTACACCTTC.

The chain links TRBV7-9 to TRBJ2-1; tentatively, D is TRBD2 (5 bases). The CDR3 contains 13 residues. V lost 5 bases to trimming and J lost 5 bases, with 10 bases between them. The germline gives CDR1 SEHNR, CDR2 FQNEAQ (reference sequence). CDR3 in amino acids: CASSAGLDNEQFF. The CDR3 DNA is TGTGCCAGCAGCGCGGGCCTAGACAATGAGCAGTTCTTC. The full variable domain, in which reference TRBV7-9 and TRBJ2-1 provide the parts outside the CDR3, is DTGVSQNPRHKITKRGQNVTFRCDPISEHNRLYWYRQTLGQGPEFLTYFQNEAQLEKSRLLSDRFSAERPKGSFSTLEIQRTEQGDSAMYLCASSAGLDNEQFFGPGTRLTVL.

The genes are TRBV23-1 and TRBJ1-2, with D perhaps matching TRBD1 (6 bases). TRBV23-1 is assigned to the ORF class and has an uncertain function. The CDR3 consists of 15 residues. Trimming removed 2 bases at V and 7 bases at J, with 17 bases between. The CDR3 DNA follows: TGCGCCAGCAGTCAAATCGCGACTGGGACACCTGGCTACACCTTC. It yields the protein CASSQIATGTPGYTF.

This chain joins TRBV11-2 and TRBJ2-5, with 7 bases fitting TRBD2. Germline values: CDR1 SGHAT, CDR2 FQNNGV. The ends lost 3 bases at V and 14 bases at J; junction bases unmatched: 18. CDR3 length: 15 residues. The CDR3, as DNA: TGTGCCAGCAGCTTTACGACTAGCCCGAAAAGTACCAGTTACTTC. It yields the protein CASSFTTSPKSTSYF.

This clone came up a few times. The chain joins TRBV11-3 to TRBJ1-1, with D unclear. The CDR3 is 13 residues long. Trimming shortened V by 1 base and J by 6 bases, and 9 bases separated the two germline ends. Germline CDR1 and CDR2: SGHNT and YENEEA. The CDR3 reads CASSLVVESEAFF. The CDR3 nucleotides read TGTGCCAGCAGCTTAGTGGTGGAGTCTGAAGCTTTCTTT.

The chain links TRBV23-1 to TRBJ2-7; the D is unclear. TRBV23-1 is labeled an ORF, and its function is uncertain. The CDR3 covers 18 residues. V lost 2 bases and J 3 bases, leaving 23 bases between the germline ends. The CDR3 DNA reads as TGCGCCAGCAGTCAAGCTACTATCCGACCGGCGAAGAGCTACGAGCAGTACTTC. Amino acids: CASSQATIRPAKSYEQYF.

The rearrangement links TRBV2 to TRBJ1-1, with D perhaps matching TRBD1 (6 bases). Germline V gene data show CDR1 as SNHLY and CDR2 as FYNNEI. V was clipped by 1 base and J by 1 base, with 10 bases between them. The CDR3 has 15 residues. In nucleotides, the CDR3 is TGTGCCAGCAGTGAAGGCTTAGGGGGGAACACTGAAGCTTTCTTT. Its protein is CASSEGLGGNTEAFF. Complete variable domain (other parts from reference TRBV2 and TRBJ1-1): EPEVTQTPSHQVTQMGQEVILRCVPISNHLYFYWYRQILGQKVEFLVSFYNNEISEKSEIFDDQFSVERPDGSNFTLKIRSTKLEDSAMYFCASSEGLGGNTEAFFGQGTRLTVV.